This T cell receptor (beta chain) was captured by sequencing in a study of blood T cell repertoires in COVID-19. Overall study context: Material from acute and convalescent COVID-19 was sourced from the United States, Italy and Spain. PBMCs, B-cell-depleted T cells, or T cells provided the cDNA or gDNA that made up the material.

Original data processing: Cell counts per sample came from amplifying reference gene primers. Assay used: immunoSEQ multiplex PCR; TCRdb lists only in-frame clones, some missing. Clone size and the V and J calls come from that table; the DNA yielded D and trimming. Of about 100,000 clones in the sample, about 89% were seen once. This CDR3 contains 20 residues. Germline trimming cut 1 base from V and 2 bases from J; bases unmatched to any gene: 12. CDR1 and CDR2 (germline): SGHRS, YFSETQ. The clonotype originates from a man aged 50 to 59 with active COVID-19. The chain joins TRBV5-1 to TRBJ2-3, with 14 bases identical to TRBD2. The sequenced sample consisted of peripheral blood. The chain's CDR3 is CASSLTGLAGAMGYTDTQYF. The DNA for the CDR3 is TGCGCCAGCAGCTTGACGGGACTAGCGGGGGCCATGGGGTACACAGATACGCAGTATTTT.